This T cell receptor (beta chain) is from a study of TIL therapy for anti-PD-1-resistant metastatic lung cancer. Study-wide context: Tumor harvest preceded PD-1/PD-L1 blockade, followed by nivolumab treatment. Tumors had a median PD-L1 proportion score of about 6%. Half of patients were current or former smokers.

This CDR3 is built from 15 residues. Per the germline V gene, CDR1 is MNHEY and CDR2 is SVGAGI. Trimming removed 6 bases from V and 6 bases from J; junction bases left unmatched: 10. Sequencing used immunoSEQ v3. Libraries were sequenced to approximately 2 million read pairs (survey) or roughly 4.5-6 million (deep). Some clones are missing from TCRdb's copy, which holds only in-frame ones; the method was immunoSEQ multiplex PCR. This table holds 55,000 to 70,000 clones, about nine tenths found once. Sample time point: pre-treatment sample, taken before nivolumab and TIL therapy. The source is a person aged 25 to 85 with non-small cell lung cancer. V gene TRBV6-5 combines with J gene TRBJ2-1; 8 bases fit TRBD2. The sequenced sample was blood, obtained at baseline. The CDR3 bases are TGTGCCAGCAGGGTATCCGTGGCGGGAGGCAATGAGCAGTTCTTC. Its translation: CASRVSVAGGNEQFF.